These 23 T cell receptor beta chains originate from one sample sequenced in a study of CD8 T cells in ankylosing spondylitis. TCRdb reprocessed the 5' RACE reads via MiXCR and lists one record per CDR3 protein. The profile shows some 150,000 distinct CDR3 sequences, 9.5% to 12% of them singletons. The sample was blood, either unsorted or a sorted T cell fraction (not recorded which). The receptors were gathered from a female donor with ankylosing spondylitis or in good health (not recorded which).

This clonotype came up many times. V is TRBV27 and J is TRBJ2-5; D not certain. V lost 0 bases and J 3 bases, leaving 11 bases between the germline ends. This CDR3 region has 15 residues. Germline CDR1 is MNHEY and CDR2 is SMNVEV (reference sequence). CDR3 sequence reads: CASSLSVGSKETQYF. DNA of the CDR3: TGTGCCAGCAGTTTATCGGTCGGCAGCAAAGAGACCCAGTACTTC.

This clonotype occurred many times. The chain recombines TRBV4-1 with TRBJ2-1, with TRBD1 matching 8 bases. Losses at the gene ends were 1 base for V and 8 bases for J; bases not matched to a gene: 4. The CDR3 is 14 amino acids. The germline CDR1 and CDR2 sequences are MGHRA and YSYEKL. The CDR3 nucleotides read TGCGCCAGCAGCCAAGGGACAGGGCGCGATGAGCAGTTCTTC. The encoded protein is CASSQGTGRDEQFF.

The chain combines TRBV7-2 with TRBJ2-7; D remains unclear. The germline V and J ends were trimmed by 1 base and 2 bases, with 12 bases remaining between them. CDR1 is SGHTA, CDR2 FQGNSA, per germline. The CDR3 is made up of 15 amino acids. CDR3 nucleotides: TGTGCCAGCAGCTTAGTGATCGGAATCGCCTACGAGCAGTACTTC. Translation: CASSLVIGIAYEQYF.

The chain carries TRBV5-1 and TRBJ2-7; no definite D call. CDR1 and CDR2 (germline): SGHRS, YFSETQ. The CDR3 has 14 residues. V lost 4 bases to trimming and J lost 2 bases, with 13 bases between them. The CDR3 DNA sequence: TGCGCCAGCAGCCCAGTTTCGACCGCCTACGAGCAGTACTTC. It translates to CASSPVSTAYEQYF.

This clonotype has ten or more counts. This chain uses TRBV7-8 with TRBJ1-1; tentative D call: TRBD1 (5 bases). This CDR3 contains 14 residues. V lost 5 bases, J lost 6 bases, and 16 bases lay in between. Germline values: CDR1 SGHVS, CDR2 FQNEAQ. The CDR3 nucleotides are TGTGCCAGCAGCCTACGGGGCAGGGTATCTGAAGCTTTCTTT. Its protein is CASSLRGRVSEAFF.

This clonotype was picked up many times. This chain links TRBV20-1 with TRBJ1-5; unclear D gene. Trimming took 1 base from V and 5 from J, leaving 15 bases between them. Germline lookup yields CDR1 DFQATT and CDR2 SNEGSKA (reference sequence). The CDR3 extends over 15 amino acids. CDR3 nucleotide sequence: TGCAGTGCTAGAGGACACCCGAACCAGTATCAGCCCCAGCATTTT. As protein: CSARGHPNQYQPQHF.

This clonotype has at least ten counts. The chain is built from TRBV18 and TRBJ1-1; no clear D gene. Germline CDR1 is KGHSH and CDR2 is LQKENI. Deletions cut 2 bases from V and 4 bases from J, with 8 bases between. This CDR3 is 13 amino acids long. This CDR3 reads CASSPGETTEAFF. The CDR3, as DNA: TGTGCCAGCTCACCAGGGGAAACCACTGAAGCTTTCTTT. The full variable domain, its missing parts supplied by reference TRBV18 and TRBJ1-1, is NAGVMQNPRHLVRRRGQEARLRCSPMKGHSHVYWYRQLPEEGLKFMVYLQKENIIDESGMPKERFSAEFPKEGPSILRIQQVVRGDSAAYFCASSPGETTEAFFGQGTRLTVV.

The table lists this clonotype with many counts. The CDR3 nucleotides read TGTGCCAGCAGCCCCCAACCGGGAGCCTCCTACGAGCAGTACTTC. It specifies CASSPQPGASYEQYF. The chain combines TRBV7-9 with TRBJ2-7; a possible D gene is TRBD2 (6 bases). CDR3 length: 15 amino acids. The V gene's germline CDR1 is SEHNR and CDR2 FQNEAQ (reference sequence). Trimming took 5 bases from V and 0 from J, leaving 14 bases between them.

This clonotype was detected ten times or more. The rearrangement uses TRBV5-6 and TRBJ2-1; perhaps TRBD2 as D (6 bases). The CDR3 has 17 residues. Germline V gives CDR1 SGHDT, CDR2 YYEEEE. Trimming took 0 bases from V and 0 from J, leaving 13 bases between them. CDR3: CASSLGIGRDSYNEQFF. The CDR3 DNA reads TGTGCCAGCAGCTTGGGAATCGGGCGGGACTCCTACAATGAGCAGTTCTTC.

There are a few counts of this clonotype. The CDR3 nucleotides are TGCGCCAGCAGTACCGCGGGAGGTAGTACCGGGGAGCTGTTTTTT. It translates to CASSTAGGSTGELFF. The V and J genes are TRBV5-1 and TRBJ2-2, with 8 bases aligning to TRBD2. The CDR3 sequence is 15 residues long. Germline V CDR1 and CDR2: SGHRS, YFSETQ. With 5 bases clipped from V and 5 bases from J, the junction kept 8 bases outside the gene matches.

The table lists this clonotype with many counts. The chain combines TRBV27 with TRBJ1-6; D is possibly TRBD1 (6 bases). Trimming took off 4 bases at V and 5 bases at J, with 12 bases between the two ends. CDR1 and CDR2 from the germline V gene are MNHEY and SMNVEV (reference sequence). The CDR3 runs to 15 residues. The CDR3 loop reads CASSSWAGDNSPLHF. The CDR3 nucleotides read TGTGCCAGCAGTTCATGGGCAGGGGATAATTCACCCCTCCACTTT.

At least ten counts were recorded for this clonotype. The genes are TRBV10-3 and TRBJ2-7; TRBD2 aligns across 9 bases. Germline assignment: CDR1 ENHRY and CDR2 SYGVKD. The J segment lost 6 bases and the V segment lost 2 bases, leaving 2 bases of the junction unmatched. The CDR3 length is 13 residues. Here the CDR3 DNA reads TGTGCCATCAGTGAGGGGACTAGCAGCGAGCAGTACTTC. It is translated as CAISEGTSSEQYF.

This sequence joins TRBV28 and TRBJ1-1, with TRBD1 as a possible D gene (5 bases). Germline CDR1 is MDHEN and CDR2 is SYDVKM. Trimming pared 5 bases from V and 3 bases from J, leaving 13 bases between. The CDR3 is 14 amino acids. CDR3 coding DNA: TGTGCCAGCAGTACTCCAGGGAAGGACACTGAAGCTTTCTTT. Its protein product is CASSTPGKDTEAFF. The full variable domain, completed using reference TRBV28 and TRBJ1-1, is DVKVTQSSRYLVKRTGEKVFLECVQDMDHENMFWYRQDPGLGLRLIYFSYDVKMKEKGDIPEGYSVSREKKERFSLILESASTNQTSMYLCASSTPGKDTEAFFGQGTRLTVV.

There are many counts of this clonotype. V is TRBV6-1 and J is TRBJ1-3; TRBD1 agrees at 10 bases. With V trimmed by 6 bases and J by 10 bases, 6 bases remained unmatched. The CDR3 extends over 13 amino acids. From germline, CDR1 is MNHNS and CDR2 SASEGT. The CDR3 DNA sequence: TGTGCCAGCAGACGGACAGGGGGAGTTACCATATATTTT. It is translated as CASRRTGGVTIYF.

The V gene is TRBV3-1, the J gene TRBJ2-5, with D possibly TRBD1 on 6 matching bases. The length of the CDR3 is 15 residues. The V gene lost 1 base and the J gene lost 3 bases, with 12 bases spanning the gap. Germline V gene data show CDR1 as LGHDT and CDR2 as YNNKEL (reference sequence). In DNA form, the CDR3 reads TGTGCCAGCAGCCAAGTGGTGGGGGCCGAAGAGACCCAGTACTTC. This codes for CASSQVVGAEETQYF.

This clonotype was seen many times. V is TRBV20-1 and J is TRBJ1-2; possible D gene TRBD1, 6 bases. CDR3 length: 11 amino acids. Germline lookup yields CDR1 DFQATT and CDR2 SNEGSKA (reference sequence). Trimming removed 6 bases from V and 6 bases from J, with 11 bases in between. The CDR3 nucleotides are TGCAGTGCGTCACAGGGTAATGGCTACACCTTC. Protein: CSASQGNGYTF.

The chain uses TRBV6-6 and TRBJ2-5; D uncertain. Germline CDR1 and CDR2: MNHNY and SVGAGI (reference sequence). The CDR3 consists of 12 residues. V was shortened by 6 bases and J by 7 bases, with 12 bases between the two germline ends. This CDR3 is CASSLGYSTQYF. DNA for the CDR3: TGTGCCAGCAGCCTTGGGTATTCGACCCAGTACTTC.

Many counts were recorded for this clonotype. The CDR3 sequence is CASSQGLAVYEQYF. The CDR3 bases are TGTGCCAGCAGCCAGGGACTAGCGGTTTACGAGCAGTACTTC. This chain links TRBV6-6 with TRBJ2-7; TRBD2 matches 11 bases. Trimming removed 6 bases from V and 4 bases from J; junction bases left unmatched: 5. The CDR3 extends over 14 amino acids. Germline loops: CDR1 MNHNY, CDR2 SVGAGI (reference sequence).

There are many counts of this clonotype. The genes are TRBV29-1 and TRBJ2-7; no firm D call. Germline CDR1 reads SQVTM; CDR2 reads ANQGSEA. This CDR3 is built from 12 residues. Between the trimmed V and J ends, which lost 5 bases and 2 bases, there was a span of 10 bases. DNA of the CDR3: TGCAGCGTTTTTGGTCAAGCCTACGAGCAGTACTTC. This translates into CSVFGQAYEQYF.

This clonotype has ten or more counts. The chain carries TRBV5-1 and TRBJ2-7; 8 bases are shared with TRBD1. This CDR3 is 14 amino acids long. Looked up from germline, CDR1 is SGHRS and CDR2 is YFSETQ. The V and J ends lost 2 bases and 5 bases, in that order; junction bases with no gene match: 6. The CDR3 loop is CASSFSGQVDEQYF. CDR3 in DNA: TGCGCCAGCAGCTTCTCGGGACAGGTCGACGAGCAGTACTTC.

In this sample, this clonotype turned up a few times. The chain combines TRBV7-2 with TRBJ1-4; D gene uncertain. Trimming shortened V by 1 base and J by 7 bases, and 4 bases separated the two germline ends. From germline, CDR1 is SGHTA and CDR2 FQGNSA. CDR3 length: 12 amino acids. The CDR3 reads CASSLVTEKLFF. The CDR3 bases are TGTGCCAGCAGCTTAGTGACTGAAAAACTGTTTTTT.

This clonotype occurred many times. The chain uses TRBV5-1 and TRBJ2-1; 7 bases map to TRBD2. CDR1 is SGHRS, CDR2 YFSETQ, per germline. The V segment lost 3 bases and the J segment 6 bases; nucleotides outside the gene matches: 12. This CDR3 spans 16 amino acids. CDR3 sequence reads: CASSSLGLERGNEQFF. The CDR3 bases are TGCGCCAGCAGCTCCCTAGGACTAGAAAGAGGCAATGAGCAGTTCTTC. The complete variable domain, with remaining parts taken from reference TRBV5-1 and TRBJ2-1, reads KAGVTQTPRYLIKTRGQQVTLSCSPISGHRSVSWYQQTPGQGLQFLFEYFSETQRNKGNFPGRFSGRQFSNSRSEMNVSTLELGDSALYLCASSSLGLERGNEQFFGPGTRLTVL.

The sample holds many counts of this clonotype. The genes are TRBV29-1 and TRBJ2-7; D not certain. The V gene's germline CDR1 is SQVTM and CDR2 ANQGSEA. The CDR3 has 13 amino acids. V was cut by 3 bases and J by 1 base, with 10 bases left in between. In DNA, the CDR3 is TGCAGCGTTGAGCCCCTCCAGTCCTACGAGCAGTACTTC. It codes for CSVEPLQSYEQYF.